The 9 T cell receptor beta chains below come from one sample, sequenced in a study of blood T cells in healthy people across ages. Primed by a sample-barcoded 5' primer and a J-beta primer mix, a second PCR proceeded for roughly 7 to 11 cycles. TCRdb re-derived calls from the 5' RACE reads in MiXCR, one entry per CDR3 protein. This table holds about 930,000 distinct CDR3 sequences, roughly 28% found once. This sample was also put to use in a study of T cells of mothers and their children.

Sequenced material: blood. The receptors derive from a woman in her thirties or forties in good health.

This sequence joins TRBV12-3 or TRBV12-4 and TRBJ1-2, with D hard to call. Trimming cost V 6 bases and J 0 bases, with 8 bases left between them. The CDR3 spans 13 residues. DNA for the CDR3: TGTGCCAGCAGAGTTACAGCTAACTATGGCTACACCTTC. Encoded protein: CASRVTANYGYTF.

Points on this clonotype: At one boundary the junction diverges from the germline segment, which might be a read error. The chain couples TRBV6-1 to TRBJ2-7, with a possible D match to TRBD2 (7 bases). CDR3 length: 14 residues. In germline, CDR1 is MNHNS, CDR2 SASEGT. CDR3 residues: CASLRGGSTYEQNF. In DNA, the CDR3 is TGTGCCAGTCTACGCGGGGGCAGCACTTACGAGCAGAACTTC.

This clonotype was found many times. This chain joins TRBV14 and TRBJ2-7; 10 bases match TRBD2. V trimming: 5 bases; J trimming: 2 bases; junction bases outside the gene matches: 0. This CDR3 region has 13 residues. In germline, CDR1 is SGHDN, CDR2 FVKESK. In DNA form, the CDR3 reads TGTGCCAGCAGCACTAGCGGGGCCTACGAGCAGTACTTC. Translation gives CASSTSGAYEQYF.

Of note for this clonotype: A much more abundant neighbour one base away suggests this may be a read error. The chain is built from TRBV11-2 and TRBJ2-5, with 8 bases aligning to TRBD2. Trimming cost V 1 base and J 11 bases; bases outside gene matches: 15. Germline CDR1 reads SGHAT; CDR2 reads FQNNGV. This CDR3 spans 16 amino acids. The DNA of the CDR3 is TGTGCCAGCAGCTTAGGTCACGGGGGGGGCTTGGGTGAGCAGTACTTC. Translating gives CASSLGHGGGLGEQYF.

Concerning this clonotype: This may be a read error, as it is one base from a much larger clone. This chain uses TRBV9 with TRBJ2-1; no firm D call. The CDR3 has 14 residues. V lost 6 bases to trimming and J lost 6 bases, with 16 bases between them. Germline loops: CDR1 SGDLS, CDR2 YYNGEE. The CDR3 is CASTPNVEVNEQFF. The CDR3 DNA sequence: TGTGCCAGCACCCCCAACGTAGAGGTCAATGAGCAGTTCTTC.

V usage is TRBV12-3 or TRBV12-4 and J usage is TRBJ2-5; D remains ambiguous. This CDR3 has 14 residues. The V gene lost 8 bases and the J gene lost 5 bases, with 18 bases spanning the gap. The CDR3 DNA follows: TGTGCCAGCGCCCACTCCCAGCAACAGGAGACCCAGTACTTC. Translated: CASAHSQQQETQYF.

On this clonotype itself: A much larger clone differs by one base, so this may be a read error. J is TRBJ2-7 and V is TRBV20-1; 8 positions agree with TRBD1. Trimming at V came to 6 bases and at J to 7 bases, leaving 14 bases not matched to a gene. The CDR3 covers 14 residues. Germline CDR1 is DFQATT and CDR2 is SNEGSKA (reference sequence). The DNA for the CDR3 is TGCAGTGCCCCCAGGACAGGGAAAGGGGATGAGCAGTACTTC. Amino acids: CSAPRTGKGDEQYF.

The CDR3 spells CSARRGPFEPEAFF. In DNA form, the CDR3 reads TGCAGTGCTAGACGGGGCCCCTTCGAACCTGAAGCTTTCTTT. The chain links TRBV20-1 to TRBJ1-1; D possibly corresponds to TRBD1 (5 bases). The CDR3 length is 14 residues. The germline V and J ends were trimmed by 2 bases and 6 bases, with 16 bases remaining between them. CDR1 and CDR2 from the germline V gene are DFQATT and SNEGSKA (reference sequence).

The table lists this clonotype with a few counts. The V and J genes are TRBV11-2 and TRBJ2-5; TRBD1 is a possible D gene (5 bases). Trimming pared 5 bases from V and 5 bases from J, leaving 18 bases between. Germline lookup yields CDR1 SGHAT and CDR2 FQNNGV. CDR3 length: 15 amino acids. This chain's CDR3 is CASSGAGSSWETQYF. The CDR3 nucleotides read TGTGCCAGCAGCGGGGCCGGCAGTTCCTGGGAGACCCAGTACTTC.